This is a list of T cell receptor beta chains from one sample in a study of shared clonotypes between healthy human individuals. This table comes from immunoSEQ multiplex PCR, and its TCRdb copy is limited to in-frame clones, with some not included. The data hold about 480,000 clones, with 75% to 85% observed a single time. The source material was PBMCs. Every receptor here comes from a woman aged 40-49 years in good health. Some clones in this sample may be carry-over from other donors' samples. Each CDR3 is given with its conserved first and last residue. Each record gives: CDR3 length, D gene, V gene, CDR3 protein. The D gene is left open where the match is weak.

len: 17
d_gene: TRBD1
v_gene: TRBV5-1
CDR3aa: CASSLGPSDRGSETQYF

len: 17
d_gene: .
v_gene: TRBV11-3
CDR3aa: CASSPTPGHSNTGELFF

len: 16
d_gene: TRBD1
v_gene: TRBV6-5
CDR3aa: CASSSSGQAYTGELFF

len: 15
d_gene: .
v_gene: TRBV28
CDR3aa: CASSPRGSRSYEQYF

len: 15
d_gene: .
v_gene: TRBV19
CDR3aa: CASSILQGNTGELFF

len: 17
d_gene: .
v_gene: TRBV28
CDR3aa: CASSFLDSLSGANVLTF

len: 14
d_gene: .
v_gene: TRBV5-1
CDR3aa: CASSLALTGYGYTF

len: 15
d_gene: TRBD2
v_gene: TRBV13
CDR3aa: CASSPGLAGGYEQYF

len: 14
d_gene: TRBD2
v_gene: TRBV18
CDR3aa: CASSERTSSYEQYF

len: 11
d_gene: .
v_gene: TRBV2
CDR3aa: CASSGVYEQYF

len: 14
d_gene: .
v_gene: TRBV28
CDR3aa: CASSSREGLDEQFF